This TCR beta chain emerged from a study of shared clonotypes between healthy human individuals. In the case of this clone: Its target is not known. One end of the junction does not line up with germline, which may come from a read error.

CDR1 is SQVTM and CDR2 is ANQGSEA in the germline V gene. The CDR3 is 11 residues long. The assay was immunoSEQ multiplex PCR, and TCRdb's table has in-frame clones only and misses some. Of some 2,100,000 clones in the sample, approximately 94% are singletons; the top ten hold approximately 0.13%. Study-level findings and limits: Sorted-subset samples were not fully sequenced, rarefaction indicated.

Sequenced material: naive CD4+ T cells sorted from blood. Subset described: CD45RA+ positively selected. V gene TRBV29-1 combines with J gene TRBJ1-1; D is uncertain. The TCR originated in a man aged 18 to 35 in good health. The CDR3 DNA reads as TGCAGCGTAGAAGGACTTTCTGAAGCTTTCTTT. The encoded protein is CSVEGLSEAFF.